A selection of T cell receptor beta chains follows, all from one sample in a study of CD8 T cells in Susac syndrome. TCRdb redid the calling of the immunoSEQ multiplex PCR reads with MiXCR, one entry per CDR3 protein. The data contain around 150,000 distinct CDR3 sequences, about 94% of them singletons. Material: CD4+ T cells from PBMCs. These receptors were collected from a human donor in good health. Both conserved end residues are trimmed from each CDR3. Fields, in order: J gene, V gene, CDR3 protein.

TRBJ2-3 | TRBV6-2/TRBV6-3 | ASRQLNTQY
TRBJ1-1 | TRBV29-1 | SARTGVNTEAF
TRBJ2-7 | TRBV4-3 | ASSQDLGSWEQY
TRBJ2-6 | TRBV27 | ASSPPDFDVLT
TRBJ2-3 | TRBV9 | ASSAPSGGTDTQY
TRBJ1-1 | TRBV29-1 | SGIGAEAF
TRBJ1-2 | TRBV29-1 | SVSRVRGYT
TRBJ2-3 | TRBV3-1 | ASSQVHYTQY
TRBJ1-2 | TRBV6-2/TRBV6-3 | ASSYPAPGYT
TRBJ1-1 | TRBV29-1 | SVGIQLNTEAF
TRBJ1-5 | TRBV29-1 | SVEAAGGDQPQH
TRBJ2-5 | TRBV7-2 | ASSSQGVGETQY
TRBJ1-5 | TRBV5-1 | ASSPGAGQEPQH
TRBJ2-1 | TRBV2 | ASRIDPGGGEQF
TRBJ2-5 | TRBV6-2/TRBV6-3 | ASSSGTGRLETQY
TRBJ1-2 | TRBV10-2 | ASSGQLLYGYT
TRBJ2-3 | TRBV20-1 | SASLDSTDTQY
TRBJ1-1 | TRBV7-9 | ASSRTGLGTEAF
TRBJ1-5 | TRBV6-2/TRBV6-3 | ASRKSQGSRDQPQH
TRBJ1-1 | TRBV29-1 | SVAEVPSYTEAF
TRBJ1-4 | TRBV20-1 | SAPSGSPNEKLF
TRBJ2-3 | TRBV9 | ASSYADTQY
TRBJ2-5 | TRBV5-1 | ASSSGLAGFQETQY
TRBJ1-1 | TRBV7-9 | ASSLAVVNTEAF
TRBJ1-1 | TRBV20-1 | SARSPRGTEAF
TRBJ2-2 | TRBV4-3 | ASSQVSVLDTGELF
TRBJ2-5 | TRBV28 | ASSSPTGAETQY
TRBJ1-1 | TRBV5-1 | ASSLVGMNTEAF
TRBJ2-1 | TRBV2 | ASSRLAGGPYNEQF
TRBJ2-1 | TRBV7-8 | ASSLRTGGIDEQF
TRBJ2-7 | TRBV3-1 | ASSRLGQDEQY
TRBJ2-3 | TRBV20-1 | SARDASLSTDTQY
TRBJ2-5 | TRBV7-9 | ASSAPRGGSQETQY
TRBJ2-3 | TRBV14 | ASSQTSGGGTQY
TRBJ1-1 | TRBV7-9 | ASSLLSGTEAF
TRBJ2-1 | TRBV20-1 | SAGRGGLNEQF
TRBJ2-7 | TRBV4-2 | ASSHPAGEGEQY
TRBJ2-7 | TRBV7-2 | ASSAETGGFYEQY
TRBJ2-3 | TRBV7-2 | ASSYLLRDTQY
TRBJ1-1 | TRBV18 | ASFGTGVNTEAF
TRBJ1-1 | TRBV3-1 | ASKGGFRNTEAF
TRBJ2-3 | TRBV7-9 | ASSLATGRRTDTQY
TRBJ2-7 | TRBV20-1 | SAREVRYEQY
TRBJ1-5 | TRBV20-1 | SARDPLRQSNQPQH
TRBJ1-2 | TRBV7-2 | ASSADGNYGYT
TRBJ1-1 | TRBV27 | ASGRQGNTEAF
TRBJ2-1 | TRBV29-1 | SVKNRGRRDEQF
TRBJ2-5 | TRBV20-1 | SAVKGARSETQY
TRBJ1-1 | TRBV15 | ATSNDRAGEAF
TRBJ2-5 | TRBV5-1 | ASSPGWGDHQETQY
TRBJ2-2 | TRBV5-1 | ASSLDDGELF
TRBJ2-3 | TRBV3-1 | ASSPKYTTDTQY
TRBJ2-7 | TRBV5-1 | ASSLGRTRSSYEQY
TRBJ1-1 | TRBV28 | ASRTQGIEAF
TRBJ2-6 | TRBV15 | ATSKARTGGASGANVLT